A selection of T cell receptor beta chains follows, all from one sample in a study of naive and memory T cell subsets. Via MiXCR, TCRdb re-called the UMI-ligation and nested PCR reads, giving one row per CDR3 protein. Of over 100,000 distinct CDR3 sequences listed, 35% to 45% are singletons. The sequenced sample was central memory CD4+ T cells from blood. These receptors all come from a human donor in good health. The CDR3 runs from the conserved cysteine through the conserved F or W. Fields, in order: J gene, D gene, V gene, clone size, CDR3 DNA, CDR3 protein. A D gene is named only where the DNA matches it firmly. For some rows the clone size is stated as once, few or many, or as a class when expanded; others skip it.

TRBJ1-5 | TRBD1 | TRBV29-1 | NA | TGCAGCGTTGCCCCCGACAGGGTTGGGCAGCCCCAGCATTTT | CSVAPDRVGQPQHF
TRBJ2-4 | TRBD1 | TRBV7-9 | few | TGTGCCAGCAGCTCTCTTTTGGGGACAGGCGGACACAAAAACATTCAGTACTTC | CASSSLLGTGGHKNIQYF
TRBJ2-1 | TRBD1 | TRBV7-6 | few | TGTGCCAGCAGCGCCCTCGGGACAGATTACAATGAGCAGTTCTTC | CASSALGTDYNEQFF
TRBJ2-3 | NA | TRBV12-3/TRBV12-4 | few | TGTGCCAGCGTGAAAGGGGGGTTAGGGACAGATACGCAGTATTTT | CASVKGGLGTDTQYF
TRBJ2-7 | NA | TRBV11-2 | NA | TGTGCCAGCAGCTTCCAGTTTGGAGGGCCGAGTGAGCAGTACTTC | CASSFQFGGPSEQYF
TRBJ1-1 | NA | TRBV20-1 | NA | TGCAGTGCTCAAATACTGGGGGGGGCTTCGAACACTGAAGCTTTCTTT | CSAQILGGASNTEAFF
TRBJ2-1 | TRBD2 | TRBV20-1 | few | TGCAGTGCTAGACCGGGACTAGCGGGAGCCCATGAGCAGTTCTTC | CSARPGLAGAHEQFF
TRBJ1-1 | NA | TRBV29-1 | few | TGCAGCGTTGAACTGGGGGCCACTGAAGCTTTCTTT | CSVELGATEAFF
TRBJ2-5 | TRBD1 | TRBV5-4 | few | TGTGCCAGCAGCATGGGGGGACAGGGCCCCCAAGAGACCCAGTACTTC | CASSMGGQGPQETQYF
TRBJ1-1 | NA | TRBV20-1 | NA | TGCAGTGCAAAGGAGGTCCCGAGAAGAAAGAACACTGAAGCTTTCTTT | CSAKEVPRRKNTEAFF
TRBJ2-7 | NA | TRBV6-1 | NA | TGTGCCGCCTTTCCGGGATCCTCCGGCGAGCAGTACTTC | CAAFPGSSGEQYF
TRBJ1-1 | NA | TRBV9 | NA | TGTGCCAGCGGGTCCGTTGCGGGAGGGGCCACTGAAGCTTTCTTT | CASGSVAGGATEAFF